This TCR beta chain was found in a study of vaccination effects on CD4 cells after COVID-19. Profiling relied on immunoSEQ multiplex PCR, and the TCRdb table lists in-frame clones only, not all of them. The sample records fewer than 65,000 clones, roughly 76% being singletons. About this clone itself: Its antigen is unknown.

Overall study results and limits: In the late period after vaccination, infection- and vaccine-induced clones contracted markedly. Healthy vaccinees' vaccine-induced clones included only 1 of 255 cross-reacting with common cold coronaviruses.

Prior to sequencing, the ViraFEST assay stimulated PBMC with viral peptide pools, which expanded the antigen-specific CD4+ T cells. When more than 9 days of culture had elapsed, CD4+ T cells were isolated. None of these healthy vaccinees had been infected with SARS-CoV-2 before vaccination. Each well held 2 million to 2.5 million PBMC cultured with about 10 ug/ml peptides and 10 IU/ml IL-2. Half the medium was swapped for IL-2 medium on days 3 and 7. J was trimmed by 2 bases and V by 5 bases; bases with no gene match: 6. The CDR3 consists of 15 residues. Germline V gene lookup returns CDR1 LNHDA and CDR2 SQIVND (reference sequence).

The sequencing here drew on CD4+ T cells from PBMCs cultured with HCoV-OC43 spike peptides, taken before COVID-19 vaccination. Sample subset: HCoV-OC43 spike overlapping peptide pool stimulation. The receptor's source is a human donor who received a COVID-19 vaccine. The genes are TRBV19 and TRBJ2-4, with 7 nucleotides matching TRBD1. This CDR3 reads CASSYTGATKNIQYF. CDR3 coding DNA: TGTGCCAGTAGTTATACAGGGGCTACCAAAAACATTCAGTACTTC.